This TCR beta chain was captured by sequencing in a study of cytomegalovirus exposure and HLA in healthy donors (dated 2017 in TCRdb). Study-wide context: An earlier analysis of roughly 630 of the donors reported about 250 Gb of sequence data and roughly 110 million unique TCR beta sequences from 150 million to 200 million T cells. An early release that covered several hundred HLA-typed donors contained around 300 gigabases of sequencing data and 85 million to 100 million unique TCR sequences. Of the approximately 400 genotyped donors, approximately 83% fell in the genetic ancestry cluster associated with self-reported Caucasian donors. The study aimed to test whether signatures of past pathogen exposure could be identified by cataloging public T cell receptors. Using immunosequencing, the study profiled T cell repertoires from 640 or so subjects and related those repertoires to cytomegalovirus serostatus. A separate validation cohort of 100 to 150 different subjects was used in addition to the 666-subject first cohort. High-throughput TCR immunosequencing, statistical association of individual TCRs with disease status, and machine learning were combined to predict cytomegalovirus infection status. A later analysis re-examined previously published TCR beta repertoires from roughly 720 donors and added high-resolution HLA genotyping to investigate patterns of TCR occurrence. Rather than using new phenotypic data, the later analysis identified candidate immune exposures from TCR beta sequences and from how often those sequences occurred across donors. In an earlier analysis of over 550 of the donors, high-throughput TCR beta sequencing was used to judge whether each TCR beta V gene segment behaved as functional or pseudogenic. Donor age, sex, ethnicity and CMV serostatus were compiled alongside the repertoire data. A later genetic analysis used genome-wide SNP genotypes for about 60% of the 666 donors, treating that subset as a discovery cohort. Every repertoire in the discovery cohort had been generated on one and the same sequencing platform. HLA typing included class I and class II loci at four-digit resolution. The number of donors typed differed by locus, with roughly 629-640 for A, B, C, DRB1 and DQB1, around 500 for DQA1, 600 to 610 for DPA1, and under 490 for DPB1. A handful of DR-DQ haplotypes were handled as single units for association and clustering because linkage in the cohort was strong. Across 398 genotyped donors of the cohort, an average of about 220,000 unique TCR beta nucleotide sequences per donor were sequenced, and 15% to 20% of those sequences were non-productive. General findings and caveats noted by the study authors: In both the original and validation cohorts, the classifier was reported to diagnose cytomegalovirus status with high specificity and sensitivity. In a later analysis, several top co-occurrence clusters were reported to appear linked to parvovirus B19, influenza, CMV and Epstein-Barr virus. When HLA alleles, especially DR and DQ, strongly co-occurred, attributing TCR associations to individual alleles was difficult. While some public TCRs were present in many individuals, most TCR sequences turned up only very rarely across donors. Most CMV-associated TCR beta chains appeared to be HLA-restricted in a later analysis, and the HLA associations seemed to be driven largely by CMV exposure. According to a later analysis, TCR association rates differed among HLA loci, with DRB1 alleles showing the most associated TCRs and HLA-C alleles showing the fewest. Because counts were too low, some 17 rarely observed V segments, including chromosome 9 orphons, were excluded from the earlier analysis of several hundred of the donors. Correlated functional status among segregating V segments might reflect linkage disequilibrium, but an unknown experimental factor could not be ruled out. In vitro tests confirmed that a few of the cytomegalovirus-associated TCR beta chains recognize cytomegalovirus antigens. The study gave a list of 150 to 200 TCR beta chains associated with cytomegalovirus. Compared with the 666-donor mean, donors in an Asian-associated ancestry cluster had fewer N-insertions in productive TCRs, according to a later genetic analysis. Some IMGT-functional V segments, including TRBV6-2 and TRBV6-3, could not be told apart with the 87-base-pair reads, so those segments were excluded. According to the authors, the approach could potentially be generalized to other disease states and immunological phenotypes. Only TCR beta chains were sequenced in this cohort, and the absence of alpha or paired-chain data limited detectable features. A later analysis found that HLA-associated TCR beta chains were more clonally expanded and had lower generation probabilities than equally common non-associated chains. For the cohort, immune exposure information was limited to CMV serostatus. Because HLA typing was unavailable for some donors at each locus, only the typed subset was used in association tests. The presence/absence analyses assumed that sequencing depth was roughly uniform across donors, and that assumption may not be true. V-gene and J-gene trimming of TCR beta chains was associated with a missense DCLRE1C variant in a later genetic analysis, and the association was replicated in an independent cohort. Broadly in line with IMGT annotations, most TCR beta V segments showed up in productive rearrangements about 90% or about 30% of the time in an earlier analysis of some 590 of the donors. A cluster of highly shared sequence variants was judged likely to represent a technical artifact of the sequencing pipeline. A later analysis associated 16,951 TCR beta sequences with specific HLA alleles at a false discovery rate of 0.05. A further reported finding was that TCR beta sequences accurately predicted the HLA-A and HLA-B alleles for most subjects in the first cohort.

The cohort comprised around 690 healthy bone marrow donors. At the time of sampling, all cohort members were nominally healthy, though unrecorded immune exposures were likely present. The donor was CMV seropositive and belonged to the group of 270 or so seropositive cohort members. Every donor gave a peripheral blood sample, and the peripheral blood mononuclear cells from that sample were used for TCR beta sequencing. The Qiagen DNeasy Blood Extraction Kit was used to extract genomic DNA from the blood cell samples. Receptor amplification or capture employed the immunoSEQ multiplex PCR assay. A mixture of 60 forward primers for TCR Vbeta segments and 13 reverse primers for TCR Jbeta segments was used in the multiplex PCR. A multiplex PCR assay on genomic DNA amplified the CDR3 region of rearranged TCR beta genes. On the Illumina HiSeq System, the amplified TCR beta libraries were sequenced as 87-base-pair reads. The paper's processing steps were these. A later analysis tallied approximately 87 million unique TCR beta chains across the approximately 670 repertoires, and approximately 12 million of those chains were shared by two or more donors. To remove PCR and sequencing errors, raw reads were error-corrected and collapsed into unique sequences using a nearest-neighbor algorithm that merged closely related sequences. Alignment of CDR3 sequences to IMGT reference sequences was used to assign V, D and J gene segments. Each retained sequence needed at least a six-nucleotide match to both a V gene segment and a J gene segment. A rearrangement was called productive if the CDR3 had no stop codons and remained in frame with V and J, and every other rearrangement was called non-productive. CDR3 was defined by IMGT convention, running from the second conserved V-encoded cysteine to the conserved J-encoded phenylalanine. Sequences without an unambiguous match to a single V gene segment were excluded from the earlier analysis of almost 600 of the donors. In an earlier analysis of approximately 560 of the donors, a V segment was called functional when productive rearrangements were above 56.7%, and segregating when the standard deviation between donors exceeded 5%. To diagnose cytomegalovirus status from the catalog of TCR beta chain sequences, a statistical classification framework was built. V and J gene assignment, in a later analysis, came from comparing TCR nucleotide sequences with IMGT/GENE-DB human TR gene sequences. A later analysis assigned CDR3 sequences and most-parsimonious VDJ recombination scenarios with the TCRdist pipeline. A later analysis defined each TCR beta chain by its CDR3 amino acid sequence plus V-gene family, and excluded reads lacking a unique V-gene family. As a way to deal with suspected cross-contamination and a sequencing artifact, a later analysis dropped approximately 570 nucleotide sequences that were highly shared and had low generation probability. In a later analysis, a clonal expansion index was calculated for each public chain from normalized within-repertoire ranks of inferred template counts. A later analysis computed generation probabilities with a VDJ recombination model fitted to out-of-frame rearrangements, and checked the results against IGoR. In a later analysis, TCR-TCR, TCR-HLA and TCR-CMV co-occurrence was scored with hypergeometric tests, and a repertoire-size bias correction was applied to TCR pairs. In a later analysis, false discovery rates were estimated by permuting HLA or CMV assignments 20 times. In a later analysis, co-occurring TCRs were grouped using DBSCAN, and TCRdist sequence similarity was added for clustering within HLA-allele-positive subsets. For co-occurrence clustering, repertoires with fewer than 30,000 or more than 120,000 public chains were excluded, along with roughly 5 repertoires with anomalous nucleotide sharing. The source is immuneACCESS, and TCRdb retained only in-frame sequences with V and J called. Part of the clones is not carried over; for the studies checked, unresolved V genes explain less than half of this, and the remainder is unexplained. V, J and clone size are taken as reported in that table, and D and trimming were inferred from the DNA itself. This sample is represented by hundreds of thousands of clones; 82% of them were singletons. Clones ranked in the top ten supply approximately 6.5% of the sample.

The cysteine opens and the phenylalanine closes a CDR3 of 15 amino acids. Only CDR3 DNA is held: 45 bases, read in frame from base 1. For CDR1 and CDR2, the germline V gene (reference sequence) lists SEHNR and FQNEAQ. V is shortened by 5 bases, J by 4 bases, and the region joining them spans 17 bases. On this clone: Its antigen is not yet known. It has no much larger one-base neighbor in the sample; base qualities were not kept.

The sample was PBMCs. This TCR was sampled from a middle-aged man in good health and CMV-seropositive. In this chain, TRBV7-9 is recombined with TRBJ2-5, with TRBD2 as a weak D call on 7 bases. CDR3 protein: CASSPEGGVAETQYF. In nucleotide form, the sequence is TGTGCCAGCAGCCCAGAGGGGGGGGTTGCAGAGACCCAGTACTTC.